This paragraph covers one TCR beta chain sequence. This sample is part of a study of blood T cell repertoires in COVID-19. After removal of 6 bases from V and 4 bases from J, the junction contained 8 bases not matched to a gene. CDR1 is MDHEN, CDR2 SYDVKM, per germline. The CDR3 runs to 15 residues. TCRdb keeps only in-frame clones here, not all; method: immunoSEQ multiplex PCR. The sample has 300,000 or so clones; 80% to 95% are singletons. The chain carries TRBV28 and TRBJ1-5, with 8 bases matching TRBD1. Sequencing used peripheral blood. This sequence was found in a woman aged 30 to 39 with COVID-19, enrolled during active disease. CDR3 in DNA: TGTGCCAGCAGCAAGGGGACAGGTGGAAATCAGCCCCAGCATTTT. Translated: CASSKGTGGNQPQHF.